Shown below are 31 T cell receptor beta chains from a single sample sequenced in a study of OX40 agonist ivuxolimab in advanced cancers. Produced via immunoSEQ multiplex PCR; TCRdb's table is partial and in-frame only. The data hold around 20,000 clones, with 60% to 80% observed a single time. Source: CD4+ or CD8+ T cells sorted from blood, taken in a trial of the OX40 agonist ivuxolimab. Receptor source: an adult with an advanced solid tumor such as melanoma, head and neck, liver or kidney cancer.

This sequence joins TRBV28 and TRBJ1-1, with D uncertain. V was pared by 1 base and J by 4 bases, with 10 bases between. This CDR3 contains 14 residues. Germline CDR1 MDHEN, CDR2 SYDVKM. The CDR3 sequence is CASSLSEAGTEAFF. The DNA of the CDR3 is TGTGCCAGCAGTTTATCGGAGGCGGGCACTGAAGCTTTCTTT.

The CDR3 DNA reads as TGCGCCAGCAGCCAAGGTTTAGGGACCTACAATGAGCAGTTCTTC. Encoded protein: CASSQGLGTYNEQFF. The chain combines TRBV4-3 with TRBJ2-1; D is uncertain. The CDR3 runs 15 residues. CDR1 and CDR2 (germline): LGHNA, YSLEER. V lost 1 base and J 2 bases, leaving 9 bases between the germline ends.

This sequence joins TRBV9 and TRBJ1-3; D unclear. CDR1 and CDR2 (germline): SGDLS, YYNGEE. V lost 0 bases and J 4 bases, leaving 5 bases between the germline ends. The CDR3 loop spans 13 amino acids. The CDR3 DNA follows: TGTGCCAGCAGCGTAGCTGACGGAAACACCATATATTTT. This encodes CASSVADGNTIYF.

The chain carries TRBV28 and TRBJ2-7, with D perhaps matching TRBD2 (5 bases). Looked up from germline, CDR1 is MDHEN and CDR2 is SYDVKM. With 4 bases removed from V and 2 bases from J, the gap between germline ends came to 6 bases. This CDR3 is 12 amino acids long. As DNA, the CDR3 is TGTGCCAGCAGTTGGACTGCCTACGAGCAGTACTTC. As protein: CASSWTAYEQYF.

By frequency in the sample, this clone is medium-sized. The chain recombines TRBV7-9 with TRBJ1-2; D is unclear. The CDR3 has 14 amino acids. The germline CDR1 and CDR2 sequences are SEHNR and FQNEAQ (reference sequence). Between the trimmed V and J ends, which lost 2 bases and 8 bases, there was a span of 15 bases. In nucleotides, the CDR3 is TGTGCCAGCAGCTTAAGCGCGGGTGCGGGCGGCTACACCTTC. This translates into CASSLSAGAGGYTF.

This chain connects TRBV6-4 to TRBJ2-3; no firm D call. Germline V gene data show CDR1 as MRHNA and CDR2 as SNTAGT. V lost 3 bases to trimming and J lost 4 bases, with 8 bases between them. The CDR3 runs to 13 residues. The CDR3 reads CASSESPSDTQYF. The CDR3 DNA is TGTGCCAGCAGTGAATCCCCATCAGATACGCAGTATTTT.

This clone was seen ten or more times. The V and J genes are TRBV4-1 and TRBJ2-7; D perhaps matches TRBD2 (5 bases). Germline V gene data show CDR1 as MGHRA and CDR2 as YSYEKL. The CDR3 length is 15 residues. Deletions cut 0 bases from V and 2 bases from J, with 11 bases between. The CDR3 nucleotides read TGCGCCAGCAGCCAAGATACGGAGGACGCCTACGAGCAGTACTTC. Translated: CASSQDTEDAYEQYF.

V is TRBV7-3 and J is TRBJ2-1; D gene unclear. The CDR3 totals 11 residues. Germline CDR1 is SGHTA and CDR2 is FQGTGA. V was trimmed by 6 bases and J by 1 base, leaving 1 base between them. CDR3 nucleotides: TGTGCCAGCAGGTCCTACAATGAGCAGTTCTTC. It codes for CASRSYNEQFF.

The chain uses TRBV6-6 and TRBJ1-5; 7 positions agree with TRBD1. CDR1 and CDR2 from the germline V gene are MNHNY and SVGAGI (reference sequence). V trimming: 2 bases; J trimming: 7 bases; junction bases outside the gene matches: 2. The CDR3 contains 13 residues. CDR3 sequence (DNA): TGTGCCAGCAGTTACGGGACAGTACAGCCCCAGCATTTT. Amino acids: CASSYGTVQPQHF.

This clone was detected once. V usage is TRBV28 and J usage is TRBJ2-4; tentative D call: TRBD2 (6 bases). Trimming removed 6 bases at V and 1 base at J, with 7 bases between. The CDR3 runs 13 residues. Per the germline V gene, CDR1 is MDHEN and CDR2 is SYDVKM. The CDR3 DNA reads TGTGCCAGCAGGGGACTGGCCAAAAACATTCAGTACTTC. It encodes CASRGLAKNIQYF.

This clone was observed a handful of times. V is TRBV7-9 and J is TRBJ1-1; D is unclear. The CDR3 has 15 amino acids. V gave up 5 bases and J gave up 1 base, with 14 bases separating them. Germline V gene sequence: CDR1 SEHNR, CDR2 FQNEAQ (reference sequence). For the CDR3, the DNA is TGTGCCAGCAGCCCCCATCTGGGCCGGAACACTGAAGCTTTCTTT. Translation: CASSPHLGRNTEAFF.

The chain combines TRBV10-3 with TRBJ2-5, with 10 nucleotides matching TRBD2. Looked up from germline, CDR1 is ENHRY and CDR2 is SYGVKD. The V gene end was trimmed by 3 bases and the J gene end by 1 base; junction bases not matched to a gene: 5. The CDR3 is 16 amino acids. For the CDR3, the DNA is TGTGCCATCAGTGATGGGCTAGCGGGGGTCCAAGAGACCCAGTACTTC. This encodes CAISDGLAGVQETQYF.

The chain links TRBV27 to TRBJ2-1; 7 bases map to TRBD2. J gave up 8 bases and V 8 bases, and 15 bases lay outside the gene matches. The CDR3 sequence is 15 residues long. CDR1 is MNHEY and CDR2 is SMNVEV in the germline V gene (reference sequence). The CDR3 loop is CASQTGSGRAHEQFF. In nucleotides, the CDR3 is TGTGCCAGCCAGACGGGGAGTGGGAGGGCCCATGAGCAGTTCTTC.

The chain links TRBV7-9 to TRBJ2-7; 7 bases match TRBD1. After removal of 5 bases from V and 5 bases from J, the junction contained 3 bases not matched to a gene. Germline CDR1 SEHNR, CDR2 FQNEAQ (reference sequence). CDR3 length: 12 amino acids. CDR3: CASSPGTDEQYF. The CDR3 coding sequence is TGTGCCAGCAGCCCCGGGACAGACGAGCAGTACTTC. Supplemented by reference TRBV7-9 and TRBJ2-7, the full variable domain reads DTGVSQNPRHKITKRGQNVTFRCDPISEHNRLYWYRQTLGQGPEFLTYFQNEAQLEKSRLLSDRFSAERPKGSFSTLEIQRTEQGDSAMYLCASSPGTDEQYFGPGTRLTVT.

The J gene is TRBJ2-7, the V gene TRBV28, with D perhaps given as TRBD1 or TRBD2 (6 bases each). V was shortened by 11 bases and J by 5 bases, with 19 bases between the two germline ends. Germline V gene data show CDR1 as MDHEN and CDR2 as SYDVKM. The CDR3 totals 13 residues. The CDR3 sequence: CAVGGQGSHEQYF. Here the CDR3 DNA reads TGTGCCGTTGGGGGGCAGGGGTCCCACGAGCAGTACTTC.

This rearrangement joins TRBV9 to TRBJ1-2; tentative D call: TRBD1 (6 bases). The germline gives CDR1 SGDLS, CDR2 YYNGEE. Trimming removed 0 bases from V and 0 bases from J, with 9 bases in between. This CDR3 has 15 residues. The CDR3 spells CASSVEGGANYGYTF. The CDR3 nucleotides read TGTGCCAGCAGCGTAGAAGGGGGTGCTAACTATGGCTACACCTTC. Combining the CDR3 with reference TRBV9 and TRBJ1-2 gives the whole variable domain DSGVTQTPKHLITATGQRVTLRCSPRSGDLSVYWYQQSLDQGLQFLIQYYNGEERAKGNILERFSAQQFPDLHSELNLSSLELGDSALYFCASSVEGGANYGYTFGSGTRLTVV.

This sequence joins TRBV28 and TRBJ2-7, with D possibly matching TRBD2 (6 bases). Trimming shortened V by 5 bases and J by 7 bases, and 21 bases separated the two germline ends. The CDR3 spans 15 residues. Germline V lookup: CDR1 MDHEN, CDR2 SYDVKM. CDR3 in amino acids: CASSAALGGGWEQYF. The CDR3 DNA follows: TGTGCCAGCAGTGCCGCCCTCGGCGGAGGGTGGGAGCAGTACTTC.

The chain is built from TRBV19 and TRBJ1-4; D unresolved. Germline assignment: CDR1 LNHDA and CDR2 SQIVND (reference sequence). This CDR3 is built from 17 residues. Deletions cut 0 bases from V and 4 bases from J, with 15 bases between. Here the CDR3 reads CASSIDWPAAINEKLFF. CDR3 nucleotide sequence: TGTGCCAGTAGTATAGATTGGCCGGCAGCAATTAATGAAAAACTGTTTTTT.

As DNA, the CDR3 is TGTGCCAGCAGCTCAGGGGGGAGGTCCTACAATGAGCAGTTCTTC. It translates to CASSSGGRSYNEQFF. The chain has TRBV5-6 and TRBJ2-1; D is perhaps TRBD1 (7 bases). Germline values: CDR1 SGHDT, CDR2 YYEEEE. Trimming stripped 3 bases from V and 1 base from J, with 11 bases between. The CDR3 runs to 15 residues.

The genes are TRBV10-3 and TRBJ2-7; TRBD2 agrees at 9 bases. V gave up 3 bases and J gave up 5 bases; unmatched junction bases: 5. CDR1 and CDR2 (germline): ENHRY, SYGVKD. The CDR3 runs to 14 residues. The CDR3 region has the DNA TGTGCCATCAGTGACCTAGCGGGGATCAACGAGCAGTACTTC. The encoded protein is CAISDLAGINEQYF.

V gene TRBV27 combines with J gene TRBJ2-1; D is perhaps TRBD2 (6 bases). The ends were cut back, 5 bases at V and 0 bases at J, with 14 bases in the middle. Germline V CDR1 and CDR2: MNHEY, SMNVEV (reference sequence). This CDR3 contains 16 residues. The CDR3 reads CASSKTRDFSYNEQFF. The CDR3 DNA reads TGTGCCAGCAGTAAAACCCGGGACTTCTCCTACAATGAGCAGTTCTTC.

The chain couples TRBV5-4 to TRBJ1-5; no clear D. Trimming left V 0 bases short and J 6 bases short, with 10 bases between. This CDR3 has 14 amino acids. The germline gives CDR1 SGHNT, CDR2 YYREEE (reference sequence). CDR3 sequence reads: CASSLDGVGQPQHF. In nucleotides, the CDR3 is TGTGCCAGCAGCTTGGACGGTGTGGGTCAGCCCCAGCATTTT. The whole variable domain, filled in from reference TRBV5-4 and TRBJ1-5, reads ETGVTQSPTHLIKTRGQQVTLRCSSQSGHNTVSWYQQALGQGPQFIFQYYREEENGRGNFPPRFSGLQFPNYSSELNVNALELDDSALYLCASSLDGVGQPQHFGDGTRLSIL.

The chain combines TRBV14 with TRBJ2-1; 16 bases match TRBD2. The J segment lost 2 bases and the V segment lost 2 bases, leaving 6 bases of the junction unmatched. Per the germline V gene, CDR1 is SGHDN and CDR2 is FVKESK. CDR3 length: 19 residues. CDR3 loop: CASSQPGLAGGGPYNEQFF. In DNA form, the CDR3 reads TGTGCCAGCAGCCAACCGGGACTAGCGGGAGGGGGCCCCTACAATGAGCAGTTCTTC.

The CDR3 nucleotides are TGCGCCAGCAGTGAGCAGAACACTGAAGCTTTCTTT. Amino acid sequence: CASSEQNTEAFF. This chain uses TRBV10-2 with TRBJ1-1; D is unresolved. CDR1 is WSHSY and CDR2 is SAAADI in the germline V gene. V was clipped by 2 bases and J by 1 base, with 2 bases between them. This CDR3 is built from 12 residues.

The CDR3 loop reads CASSSRGANNEQFF. CDR3 DNA: TGTGCCAGCAGCTCCCGAGGGGCGAACAATGAGCAGTTCTTC. V is TRBV5-8 and J is TRBJ2-1; either TRBD1 or TRBD2 may supply D (5 bases each). Germline CDR1 SGHTS, CDR2 YDEGEE. The V and J ends lost 3 bases and 5 bases respectively, with 12 bases between them. The CDR3 has 14 amino acids.

The chain uses TRBV18 and TRBJ2-7, with D unclear. Trimming took off 3 bases at V and 3 bases at J, with 6 bases between the two ends. Germline CDR1 and CDR2: KGHSH and LQKENI. This CDR3 is built from 12 residues. This CDR3 reads CASSPPGYEQYF. As DNA, the CDR3 is TGTGCCAGCTCACCGCCCGGCTACGAGCAGTACTTC. The full variable domain, its missing parts supplied by reference TRBV18 and TRBJ2-7, is NAGVMQNPRHLVRRRGQEARLRCSPMKGHSHVYWYRQLPEEGLKFMVYLQKENIIDESGMPKERFSAEFPKEGPSILRIQQVVRGDSAAYFCASSPPGYEQYFGPGTRLTVT.

This clone came up a few times. V usage is TRBV6-5 and J usage is TRBJ2-3; unclear D gene. With 7 bases removed from V and 0 bases from J, the gap between germline ends came to 8 bases. Germline values: CDR1 MNHEY, CDR2 SVGAGI. There are 13 residues in the CDR3. The CDR3, as DNA: TGTGCCAGCAAGGCCCCTAGCACAGATACGCAGTATTTT. This sequence encodes CASKAPSTDTQYF.

The V gene is TRBV4-1, the J gene TRBJ1-5; 7 bases align to TRBD1. This CDR3 has 13 amino acids. J gave up 4 bases and V 4 bases, and 1 base lay outside the gene matches. Per the germline V gene, CDR1 is MGHRA and CDR2 is YSYEKL. Here the CDR3 reads CASSPQGNQPQHF. The DNA for the CDR3 is TGCGCCAGCAGCCCACAGGGGAATCAGCCCCAGCATTTT.

Written as DNA, the CDR3 is TGCGCCAGCAGCCCAAGTAGGGAAAGCAATCAGCCCCAGCATTTT. Translation gives CASSPSRESNQPQHF. The V gene is TRBV4-3, the J gene TRBJ1-5; no reliable D call. The CDR3 is 15 amino acids. Germline values: CDR1 LGHNA, CDR2 YSLEER. The germline V and J ends were trimmed by 4 bases and 1 base, with 11 bases remaining between them.

This CDR3 is CASSLEAWPGNEQFF. CDR3 DNA sequence: TGCGCCAGCAGCTTGGAGGCTTGGCCGGGGAATGAGCAGTTCTTC. This chain connects TRBV5-1 to TRBJ2-1, with D maybe TRBD2 (5 bases). Per the germline V gene, CDR1 is SGHRS and CDR2 is YFSETQ. The length of the CDR3 is 15 residues. V lost 0 bases and J 7 bases, leaving 14 bases between the germline ends.

The rearrangement uses TRBV7-3 and TRBJ2-7; the match to TRBD2 covers 7 bases. Per the germline V gene, CDR1 is SGHTA and CDR2 is FQGTGA. V dropped 5 bases and J dropped 2; count of bases not matched to a gene: 9. CDR3 length: 15 amino acids. This chain's CDR3 is CASSVGGGSPYEQYF. The CDR3 DNA sequence: TGTGCCAGCAGCGTAGGAGGCGGGAGTCCCTACGAGCAGTACTTC.